The text below deals with one TCR beta chain. This entry comes from a study of blood T cell repertoires in COVID-19. Study-level information: The United States, Italy and Spain provided the acute and convalescent COVID-19 samples. T cells, B-cell-depleted T cells, or PBMCs provided the cDNA or gDNA that served as material.

Per the original methods: Reference gene primer amplification yielded estimated nucleated cell counts. Clones were sequenced by immunoSEQ multiplex PCR, and TCRdb holds only the in-frame ones, with some missing. That table supplies the V and J calls and clone size; D and trimming were determined from the DNA. The table lists roughly 220,000 clones, around 87% of them singletons. The V segment lost 6 bases and the J segment 0 bases; nucleotides outside the gene matches: 5. The CDR3 has 16 amino acids. CDR1 and CDR2 from the germline V gene are WSHSY and SAAADI. The chain uses TRBV10-2 and TRBJ1-5; 10 bases agree with TRBD1. The sequenced sample was peripheral blood. This TCR was sampled from a man aged 60 to 75 with acute or convalescent COVID-19. CDR3 loop: CASRGGQGNSNQPQHF. In DNA, the CDR3 is TGCGCCAGCAGGGGGGGACAGGGGAATAGCAATCAGCCCCAGCATTTT.